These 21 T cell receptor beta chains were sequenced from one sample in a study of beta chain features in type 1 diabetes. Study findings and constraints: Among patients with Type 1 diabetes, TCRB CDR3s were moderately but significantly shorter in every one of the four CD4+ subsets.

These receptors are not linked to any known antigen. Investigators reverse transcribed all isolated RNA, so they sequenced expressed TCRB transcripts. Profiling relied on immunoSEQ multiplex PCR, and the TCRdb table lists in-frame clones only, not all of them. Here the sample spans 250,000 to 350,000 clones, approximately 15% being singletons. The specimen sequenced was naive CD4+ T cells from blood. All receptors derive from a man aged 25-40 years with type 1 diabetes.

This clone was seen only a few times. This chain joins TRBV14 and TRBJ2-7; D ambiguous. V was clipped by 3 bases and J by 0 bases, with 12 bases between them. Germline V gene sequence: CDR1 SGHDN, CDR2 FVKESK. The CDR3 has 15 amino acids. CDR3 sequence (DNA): TGTGCCAGCAGCCACACGCTGCGCGCCTCCTACGAGCAGTACTTC. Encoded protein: CASSHTLRASYEQYF.

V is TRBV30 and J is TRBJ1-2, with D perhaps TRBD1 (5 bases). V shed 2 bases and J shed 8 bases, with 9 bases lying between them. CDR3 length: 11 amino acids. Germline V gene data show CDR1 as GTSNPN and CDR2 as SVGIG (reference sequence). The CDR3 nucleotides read TGTGCCTGGAGTAGGGGTCGCGGCTACACCTTC. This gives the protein CAWSRGRGYTF.

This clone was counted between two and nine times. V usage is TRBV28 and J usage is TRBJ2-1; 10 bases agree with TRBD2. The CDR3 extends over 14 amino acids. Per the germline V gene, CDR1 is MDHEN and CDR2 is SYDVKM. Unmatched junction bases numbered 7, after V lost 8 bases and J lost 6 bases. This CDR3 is CASQSGRVSNEQFF. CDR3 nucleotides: TGTGCCAGCCAGAGCGGGAGGGTTTCCAATGAGCAGTTCTTC.

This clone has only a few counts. This CDR3 reads CASSFRLAENTGELFF. CDR3 nucleotides: TGTGCCAGCAGCTTCAGACTAGCGGAGAACACCGGGGAGCTGTTTTTT. The chain links TRBV9 to TRBJ2-2, with TRBD2 matching 9 bases. Looked up from germline, CDR1 is SGDLS and CDR2 is YYNGEE. V lost 4 bases and J lost 1; bases outside the gene matches: 5. The CDR3 runs 16 residues.

The CDR3 DNA sequence: TGCGCCAGCAGCCTTGCGGTACACAATGAGCAGTTCTTC. This codes for CASSLAVHNEQFF. The chain is built from TRBV5-1 and TRBJ2-1; D is undetermined. V lost 4 bases and J 5 bases, leaving 10 bases between the germline ends. CDR1 is SGHRS and CDR2 is YFSETQ in the germline V gene. The CDR3 is 13 amino acids.

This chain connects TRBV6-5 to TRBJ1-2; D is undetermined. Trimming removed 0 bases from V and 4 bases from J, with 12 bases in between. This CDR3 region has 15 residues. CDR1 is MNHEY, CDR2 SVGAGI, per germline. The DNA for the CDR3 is TGTGCCAGCAGTTACTCGATTATACCGGGCTATGGCTACACCTTC. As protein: CASSYSIIPGYGYTF.

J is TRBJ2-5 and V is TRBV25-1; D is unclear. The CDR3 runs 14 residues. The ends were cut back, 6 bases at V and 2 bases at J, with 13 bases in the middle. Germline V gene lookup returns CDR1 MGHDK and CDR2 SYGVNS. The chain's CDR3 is CASRAMAHQETQYF. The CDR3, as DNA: TGTGCCAGCAGGGCCATGGCCCATCAAGAGACCCAGTACTTC.

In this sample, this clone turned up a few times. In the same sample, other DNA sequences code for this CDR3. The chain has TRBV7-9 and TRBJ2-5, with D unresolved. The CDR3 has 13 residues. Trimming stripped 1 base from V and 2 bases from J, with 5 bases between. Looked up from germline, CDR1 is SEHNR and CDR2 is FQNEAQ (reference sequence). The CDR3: CASSLGAQETQYF. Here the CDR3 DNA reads TGTGCCAGCAGCTTAGGGGCACAAGAGACCCAGTACTTC. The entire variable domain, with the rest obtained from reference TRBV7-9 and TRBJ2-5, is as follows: DTGVSQNPRHKITKRGQNVTFRCDPISEHNRLYWYRQTLGQGPEFLTYFQNEAQLEKSRLLSDRFSAERPKGSFSTLEIQRTEQGDSAMYLCASSLGAQETQYFGPGTRLLVL.

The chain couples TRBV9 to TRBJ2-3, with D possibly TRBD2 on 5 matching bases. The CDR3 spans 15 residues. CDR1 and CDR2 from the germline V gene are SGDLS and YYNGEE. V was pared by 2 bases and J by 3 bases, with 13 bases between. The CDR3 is CASSVGVKQTDTQYF. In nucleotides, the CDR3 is TGTGCCAGCAGCGTGGGAGTAAAGCAGACAGATACGCAGTATTTT.

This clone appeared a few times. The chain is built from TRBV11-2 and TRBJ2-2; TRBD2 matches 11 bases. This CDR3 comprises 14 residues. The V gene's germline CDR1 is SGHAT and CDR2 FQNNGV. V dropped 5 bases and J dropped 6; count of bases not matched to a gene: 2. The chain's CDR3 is CASSLLAGAGELFF. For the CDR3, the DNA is TGTGCCAGCAGCCTACTAGCGGGAGCCGGGGAGCTGTTTTTT.

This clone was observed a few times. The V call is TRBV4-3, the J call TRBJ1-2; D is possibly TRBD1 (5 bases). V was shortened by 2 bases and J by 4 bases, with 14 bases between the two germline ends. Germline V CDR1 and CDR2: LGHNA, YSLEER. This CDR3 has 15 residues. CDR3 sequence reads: CASSQRETASYGYTF. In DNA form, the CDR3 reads TGCGCCAGCAGCCAAAGAGAGACAGCCTCCTATGGCTACACCTTC.

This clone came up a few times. The CDR3 region has the DNA TGCAGCGTTGAAACCGGGACAGTAGGCGAGCAGTACTTC. Protein: CSVETGTVGEQYF. This chain joins TRBV29-1 and TRBJ2-7; 7 bases align to TRBD1. V was pared by 2 bases and J by 6 bases, with 7 bases of the junction left unmatched. The CDR3 spans 13 residues. Germline CDR1 and CDR2: SQVTM and ANQGSEA.

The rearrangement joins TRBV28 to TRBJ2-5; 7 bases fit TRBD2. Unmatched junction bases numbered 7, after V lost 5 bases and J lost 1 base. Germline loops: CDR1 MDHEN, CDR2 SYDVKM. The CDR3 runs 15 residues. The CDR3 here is CASSLNLAAQETQYF. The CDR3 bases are TGTGCCAGCAGTCTCAACCTAGCGGCCCAAGAGACCCAGTACTTC.

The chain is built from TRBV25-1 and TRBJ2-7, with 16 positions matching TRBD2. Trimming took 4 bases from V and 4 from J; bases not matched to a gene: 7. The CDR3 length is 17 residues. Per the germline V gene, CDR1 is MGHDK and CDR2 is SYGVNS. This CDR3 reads CASSARLGLAGGYEQYF. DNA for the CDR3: TGTGCCAGCAGTGCCAGACTGGGACTAGCGGGGGGGTACGAGCAGTACTTC.

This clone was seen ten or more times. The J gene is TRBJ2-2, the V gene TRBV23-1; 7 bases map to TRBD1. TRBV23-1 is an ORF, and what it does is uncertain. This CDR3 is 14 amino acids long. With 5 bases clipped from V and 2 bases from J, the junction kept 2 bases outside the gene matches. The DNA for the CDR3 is TGCGCCAGCAGTGACAGGGTTAACACCGGGGAGCTGTTTTTT. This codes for CASSDRVNTGELFF.

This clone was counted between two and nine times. CDR3 residues: CASSSGGGGKNIQYF. The CDR3 DNA reads TGTGCCAGCAGCTCAGGGGGCGGTGGCAAAAACATTCAGTACTTC. The chain couples TRBV28 to TRBJ2-4; TRBD1 matches at 8 bases. CDR1 MDHEN and CDR2 SYDVKM come from the germline V gene. The CDR3 covers 15 residues. Trimming cost V 6 bases and J 3 bases; bases outside gene matches: 7. Based on the CDR3 plus reference TRBV28 and TRBJ2-4, the full variable domain is DVKVTQSSRYLVKRTGEKVFLECVQDMDHENMFWYRQDPGLGLRLIYFSYDVKMKEKGDIPEGYSVSREKKERFSLILESASTNQTSMYLCASSSGGGGKNIQYFGAGTRLSVL.

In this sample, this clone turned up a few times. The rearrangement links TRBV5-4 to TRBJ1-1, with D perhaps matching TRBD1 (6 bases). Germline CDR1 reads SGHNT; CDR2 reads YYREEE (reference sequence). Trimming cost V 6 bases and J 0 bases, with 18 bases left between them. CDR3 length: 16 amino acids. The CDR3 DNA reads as TGTGCCAGCAACCCCGGGGGGCTTCTTATGAACACTGAAGCTTTCTTT. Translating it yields CASNPGGLLMNTEAFF.

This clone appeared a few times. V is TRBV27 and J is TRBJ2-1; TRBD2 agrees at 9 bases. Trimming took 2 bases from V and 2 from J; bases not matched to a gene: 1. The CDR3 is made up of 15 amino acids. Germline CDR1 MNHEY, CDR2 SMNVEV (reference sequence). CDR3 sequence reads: CASSLQREAYNEQFF. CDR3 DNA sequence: TGTGCCAGCAGTTTACAGCGGGAGGCCTACAATGAGCAGTTCTTC.

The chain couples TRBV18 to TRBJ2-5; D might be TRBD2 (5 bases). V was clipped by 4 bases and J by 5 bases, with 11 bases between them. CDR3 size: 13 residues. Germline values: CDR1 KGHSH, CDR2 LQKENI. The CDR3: CASSLIRGETQYF. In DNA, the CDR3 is TGTGCCAGCTCACTCATACGCGGGGAGACCCAGTACTTC.

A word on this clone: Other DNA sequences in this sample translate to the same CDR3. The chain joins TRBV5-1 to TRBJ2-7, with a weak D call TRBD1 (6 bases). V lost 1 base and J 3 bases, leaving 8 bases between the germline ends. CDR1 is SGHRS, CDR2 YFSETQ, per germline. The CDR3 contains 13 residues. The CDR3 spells CASSLQGSYEQYF. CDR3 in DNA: TGCGCCAGCAGCTTGCAGGGGAGCTACGAGCAGTACTTC.

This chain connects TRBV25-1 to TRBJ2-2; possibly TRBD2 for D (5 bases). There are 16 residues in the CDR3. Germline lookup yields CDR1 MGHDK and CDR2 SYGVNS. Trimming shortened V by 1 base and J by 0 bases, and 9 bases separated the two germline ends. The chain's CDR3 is CASSELRDANTGELFF. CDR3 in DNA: TGTGCCAGCAGTGAATTGAGGGATGCGAACACCGGGGAGCTGTTTTTT.